A selection of T cell receptor beta chains follows, all from one sample in a study of control samples from healthy donors and cancer patients. TCRdb's table, derived via immunoSEQ multiplex PCR, lists solely in-frame clones and lacks some. The sample includes about 130,000 clones, 92% of them seen just once. The sequenced sample was blood. The receptors originated from a man between 18 and 35 years old in good health. Both conserved end residues are part of each CDR3. Each record gives: V gene, J gene, clone size, CDR3 length, D gene, CDR3 DNA, CDR3 protein. A D gene is named only where the DNA matches it firmly. The listing skips clone size in some rows; elsewhere it reads once, few, many or a size class.

v_call: TRBV3-1/TRBV3-2
j_call: TRBJ1-2
clone_size: NA
cdr3_length: 14
d_call: NA
cdr3_nt: TGTGCCAGCAGCCAAGTTACAGGGTCCTATGGCTACACCTTC
cdr3_aa: CASSQVTGSYGYTF

v_call: TRBV7-9
j_call: TRBJ2-7
clone_size: NA
cdr3_length: 13
d_call: TRBD1
cdr3_nt: TGTGCCAGCAGCTGGGATCGACAGGGGCCGCAGTACTTC
cdr3_aa: CASSWDRQGPQYF

v_call: TRBV7-3
j_call: TRBJ1-2
clone_size: NA
cdr3_length: 14
d_call: NA
cdr3_nt: TGTGCCAGCACAGGGCCAAAGCTCGAGGGGGGCTACACCTTC
cdr3_aa: CASTGPKLEGGYTF

v_call: TRBV19
j_call: TRBJ2-3
clone_size: NA
cdr3_length: 16
d_call: TRBD2
cdr3_nt: TGTGCCAGTAGTAGAAGCCTAGCGGGGAACACAGATACGCAGTATTTT
cdr3_aa: CASSRSLAGNTDTQYF

v_call: TRBV19
j_call: TRBJ1-3
clone_size: NA
cdr3_length: 13
d_call: NA
cdr3_nt: TGTGGTGTGAGGCTCCCATCTGGAAACACCATATATTTT
cdr3_aa: CGVRLPSGNTIYF

v_call: TRBV2
j_call: TRBJ1-1
clone_size: NA
cdr3_length: 15
d_call: NA
cdr3_nt: TGTGCCAGCAGTGAAAGGTGGCAGGGGAACACTGAAGCTTTCTTT
cdr3_aa: CASSERWQGNTEAFF

v_call: TRBV7-9
j_call: TRBJ2-1
clone_size: NA
cdr3_length: 16
d_call: TRBD2
cdr3_nt: TGTGCCAGCAGCCCCCCCGCGGGCGGGGGGGTCGATGAGCAGTTCTTC
cdr3_aa: CASSPPAGGGVDEQFF

v_call: TRBV21-1
j_call: TRBJ1-4
clone_size: NA
cdr3_length: 15
d_call: NA
cdr3_nt: TGTGCCAGCAGCACAACAGGGGGCTTGAAGGAAAAACTGTTTTTT
cdr3_aa: CASSTTGGLKEKLFF

v_call: TRBV19
j_call: TRBJ1-5
clone_size: NA
cdr3_length: 15
d_call: NA
cdr3_nt: TGTGCCAGTAGTATGAATCGGGGGAGCAATCAGCCCCAGCATTTT
cdr3_aa: CASSMNRGSNQPQHF

v_call: TRBV6-4
j_call: TRBJ1-3
clone_size: NA
cdr3_length: 15
d_call: TRBD1
cdr3_nt: TGTGCCAGCAGTGCGGGACAGGGGGGCGGAAACACCATATATTTT
cdr3_aa: CASSAGQGGGNTIYF

v_call: TRBV7-3
j_call: TRBJ2-1
clone_size: NA
cdr3_length: 17
d_call: TRBD1
cdr3_nt: TGTGCCAGCAGCCGAACAGGGGGCACCCTCTCCTACAATGAGCAGTTCTTC
cdr3_aa: CASSRTGGTLSYNEQFF

v_call: TRBV5-1
j_call: TRBJ2-1
clone_size: NA
cdr3_length: 17
d_call: TRBD1
cdr3_nt: TGCGCCAGCAGCTTGGGTTCAGGGGGCGTCTCCTACAATGAGCAGTTCTTC
cdr3_aa: CASSLGSGGVSYNEQFF

v_call: TRBV6-5
j_call: TRBJ1-3
clone_size: NA
cdr3_length: 13
d_call: NA
cdr3_nt: TGTGCCAGCAGACCAATTGGCGGAAACACCATATATTTT
cdr3_aa: CASRPIGGNTIYF

v_call: TRBV5-6
j_call: TRBJ2-7
clone_size: NA
cdr3_length: 13
d_call: TRBD1
cdr3_nt: TGTGCCAGCAGCGCGACAGGGGTTGGGGAGCAGTACTTC
cdr3_aa: CASSATGVGEQYF

v_call: TRBV6-5
j_call: TRBJ1-5
clone_size: NA
cdr3_length: 14
d_call: NA
cdr3_nt: TGTGCCAGCAGGATGAGAGGGACGGGTCAGCCCCAGCATTTT
cdr3_aa: CASRMRGTGQPQHF

v_call: TRBV6-5
j_call: TRBJ1-6
clone_size: NA
cdr3_length: 15
d_call: NA
cdr3_nt: TGTGCCAGCACATATGAGAGCTCCTATAATTCACCCCTCCACTTT
cdr3_aa: CASTYESSYNSPLHF

v_call: TRBV19
j_call: TRBJ1-5
clone_size: once
cdr3_length: 13
d_call: NA
cdr3_nt: TGTGCCAGTAGTATACAGGGTGGTCAGCCCCAGCATTTT
cdr3_aa: CASSIQGGQPQHF

v_call: TRBV4-2
j_call: TRBJ2-7
clone_size: NA
cdr3_length: 15
d_call: NA
cdr3_nt: TGTGCCAGCAGCCCCTTTCTGACGGACTCCTACGAGCAGTACTTC
cdr3_aa: CASSPFLTDSYEQYF

v_call: TRBV4-1
j_call: TRBJ2-7
clone_size: NA
cdr3_length: 14
d_call: TRBD1
cdr3_nt: TGCGCCAGCAGCCAAGGGGACAGGACTGGCGAGCAGTACTTC
cdr3_aa: CASSQGDRTGEQYF

v_call: TRBV12-3/TRBV12-4
j_call: TRBJ1-3
clone_size: NA
cdr3_length: 12
d_call: NA
cdr3_nt: TGTGCCACGAGGGGCTCTGGAAACACCATATATTTT
cdr3_aa: CATRGSGNTIYF

v_call: TRBV14
j_call: TRBJ1-1
clone_size: NA
cdr3_length: 13
d_call: NA
cdr3_nt: TGTGCCAGCAGCCAATCCCCAAGGACTGAAGCTTTCTTT
cdr3_aa: CASSQSPRTEAFF

v_call: TRBV4-2
j_call: TRBJ2-2
clone_size: NA
cdr3_length: 18
d_call: TRBD2
cdr3_nt: TGTGCCAGCAGCCAAGACGGGGCTAGCGGGGCGAACACCGGGGAGCTGTTTTTT
cdr3_aa: CASSQDGASGANTGELFF

v_call: TRBV6-6
j_call: TRBJ1-1
clone_size: NA
cdr3_length: 14
d_call: NA
cdr3_nt: TGTGCCAGCAGTTGGACACAAGAGAACACTGAAGCTTTCTTT
cdr3_aa: CASSWTQENTEAFF

v_call: TRBV5-1
j_call: TRBJ2-1
clone_size: NA
cdr3_length: 14
d_call: NA
cdr3_nt: TGCGCCAGCAGCTTGGGGGATCTGGGCAATGAGCAGTTCTTC
cdr3_aa: CASSLGDLGNEQFF

v_call: TRBV5-6
j_call: TRBJ1-4
clone_size: NA
cdr3_length: 15
d_call: NA
cdr3_nt: TGTGCCAGCAGCTTGGCCGGGGGGACCGGGGAAAAACTGTTTTTT
cdr3_aa: CASSLAGGTGEKLFF

v_call: TRBV5-1
j_call: TRBJ2-7
clone_size: few
cdr3_length: 15
d_call: TRBD2
cdr3_nt: TGCGCCAGCAGCCGGACTAGCGGGGGGGCCTACGAGCAGTACTTC
cdr3_aa: CASSRTSGGAYEQYF

v_call: TRBV13
j_call: TRBJ1-1
clone_size: NA
cdr3_length: 13
d_call: TRBD1
cdr3_nt: TGTGCCAGCAGCTCCAACAGGGGCACTGAAGCTTTCTTT
cdr3_aa: CASSSNRGTEAFF

v_call: TRBV5-1
j_call: TRBJ2-2
clone_size: NA
cdr3_length: 16
d_call: TRBD2
cdr3_nt: TGCGCCAGCAGCAGGGAAGCGGGGGGGGCCGCCGGGGAGCTGTTTTTT
cdr3_aa: CASSREAGGAAGELFF

v_call: TRBV6-1
j_call: TRBJ2-7
clone_size: NA
cdr3_length: 13
d_call: NA
cdr3_nt: TGTGCCAGCAGTGAAAGGGATTCCTACGAGCAGTACTTC
cdr3_aa: CASSERDSYEQYF

v_call: TRBV5-1
j_call: TRBJ2-1
clone_size: NA
cdr3_length: 14
d_call: NA
cdr3_nt: TGCGCCAGCAGCTTGGTAGCAGCGGAAAATGAGCAGTTCTTC
cdr3_aa: CASSLVAAENEQFF

v_call: TRBV5-1
j_call: TRBJ2-7
clone_size: NA
cdr3_length: 16
d_call: NA
cdr3_nt: TGCGCCAGCAGCTTGGCCGCTGGACACGGTGCCTACGAGCAGTACTTC
cdr3_aa: CASSLAAGHGAYEQYF

v_call: TRBV2
j_call: TRBJ1-5
clone_size: NA
cdr3_length: 14
d_call: TRBD1
cdr3_nt: TGTGCCAGCAGAGGGACAGGGGCCAATCAGCCCCAGCATTTT
cdr3_aa: CASRGTGANQPQHF

v_call: TRBV19
j_call: TRBJ1-1
clone_size: NA
cdr3_length: 15
d_call: NA
cdr3_nt: TGTGCCAGTAGTATCAGCCCCCTGGGGGCCACTGAAGCTTTCTTT
cdr3_aa: CASSISPLGATEAFF

v_call: TRBV9
j_call: TRBJ1-5
clone_size: once
cdr3_length: 15
d_call: TRBD1
cdr3_nt: TGTGCCAGCAGCGGGACAGGGGGTCGCAATCAGCCCCAGCATTTT
cdr3_aa: CASSGTGGRNQPQHF

v_call: TRBV14
j_call: TRBJ2-7
clone_size: NA
cdr3_length: 14
d_call: TRBD2
cdr3_nt: TGTGCCAGCAGCCAAGGGACTAGCGGGTTCGAGCAGTACTTC
cdr3_aa: CASSQGTSGFEQYF

v_call: TRBV12-3/TRBV12-4
j_call: TRBJ1-1
clone_size: NA
cdr3_length: 13
d_call: NA
cdr3_nt: TGTGCCAGCAGTTTAGTCGGGGACACTGAAGCTTTCTTT
cdr3_aa: CASSLVGDTEAFF

v_call: TRBV7-9
j_call: TRBJ1-4
clone_size: NA
cdr3_length: 14
d_call: TRBD1
cdr3_nt: TGTGCCAGCAGCCCCGGGACAGGGAATGAAAAACTGTTTTTT
cdr3_aa: CASSPGTGNEKLFF

v_call: TRBV6-6
j_call: TRBJ1-3
clone_size: few
cdr3_length: 13
d_call: NA
cdr3_nt: TGTGCCAGCAGTTACGCCTCTGGAAACACCATATATTTT
cdr3_aa: CASSYASGNTIYF

v_call: TRBV6-2/TRBV6-3
j_call: TRBJ1-6
clone_size: NA
cdr3_length: 15
d_call: NA
cdr3_nt: TGTGCCAGCAGTGGCATTACCGACACCAATTCACCCCTCCACTTT
cdr3_aa: CASSGITDTNSPLHF

v_call: TRBV5-1
j_call: TRBJ1-1
clone_size: NA
cdr3_length: 14
d_call: NA
cdr3_nt: TGCGCCAGCAGCTTGGAAGGAGTACTGACCGAAGCTTTCTTT
cdr3_aa: CASSLEGVLTEAFF

v_call: TRBV13
j_call: TRBJ2-7
clone_size: few
cdr3_length: 13
d_call: NA
cdr3_nt: TGTGCCAGCAGCTTCGCTAGCTCCTACGAGCAGTACTTC
cdr3_aa: CASSFASSYEQYF

v_call: TRBV15
j_call: TRBJ2-1
clone_size: NA
cdr3_length: 15
d_call: NA
cdr3_nt: TGTGCCACCAGCAGGAGACAAGCGCTTTACAATGAGCAGTTCTTC
cdr3_aa: CATSRRQALYNEQFF

v_call: TRBV3-1/TRBV3-2
j_call: TRBJ2-1
clone_size: NA
cdr3_length: 18
d_call: TRBD2
cdr3_nt: TGTGCCAGCAGCCACAAGCTTCCCCTAGCGGGGGGCTACAATGAGCAGTTCTTC
cdr3_aa: CASSHKLPLAGGYNEQFF

v_call: TRBV20-1
j_call: TRBJ2-7
clone_size: NA
cdr3_length: 15
d_call: TRBD2
cdr3_nt: TGCAGTGCTAGTGAGCAGCGGGGGGGCCTAGGCGAGCAGTACTTC
cdr3_aa: CSASEQRGGLGEQYF

v_call: TRBV11-2
j_call: TRBJ2-1
clone_size: NA
cdr3_length: 17
d_call: TRBD1
cdr3_nt: TGTGCCAGCAGCCCATGGGGCAGGGGGCCTTCTAACAATGAGCAGTTCTTC
cdr3_aa: CASSPWGRGPSNNEQFF